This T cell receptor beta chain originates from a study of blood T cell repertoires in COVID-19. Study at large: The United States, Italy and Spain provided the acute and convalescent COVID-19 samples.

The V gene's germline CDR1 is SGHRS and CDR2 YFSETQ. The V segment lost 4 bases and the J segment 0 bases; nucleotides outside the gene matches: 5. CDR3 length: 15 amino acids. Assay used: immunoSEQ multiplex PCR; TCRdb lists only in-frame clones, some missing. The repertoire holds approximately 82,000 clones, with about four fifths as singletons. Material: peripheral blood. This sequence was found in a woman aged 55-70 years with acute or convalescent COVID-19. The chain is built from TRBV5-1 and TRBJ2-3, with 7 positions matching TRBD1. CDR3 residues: CASSIGTVSTDTQYF. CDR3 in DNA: TGCGCCAGCAGCATCGGGACAGTTAGCACAGATACGCAGTATTTT.